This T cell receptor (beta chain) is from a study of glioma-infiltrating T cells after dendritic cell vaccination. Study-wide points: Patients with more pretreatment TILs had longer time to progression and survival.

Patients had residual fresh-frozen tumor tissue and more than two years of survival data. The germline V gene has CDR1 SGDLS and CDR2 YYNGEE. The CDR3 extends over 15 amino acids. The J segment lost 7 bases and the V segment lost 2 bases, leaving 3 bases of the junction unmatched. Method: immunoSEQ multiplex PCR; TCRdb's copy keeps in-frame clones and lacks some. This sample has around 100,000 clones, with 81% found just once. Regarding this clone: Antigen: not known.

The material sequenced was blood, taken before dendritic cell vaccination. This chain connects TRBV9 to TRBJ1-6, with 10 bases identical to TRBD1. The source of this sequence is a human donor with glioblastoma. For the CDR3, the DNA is TGTGCCAGCAGCGTCTCGGGACAGGGGAATTCACCCCTCCACTTT. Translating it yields CASSVSGQGNSPLHF. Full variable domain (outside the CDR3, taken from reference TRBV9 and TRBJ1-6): DSGVTQTPKHLITATGQRVTLRCSPRSGDLSVYWYQQSLDQGLQFLIQYYNGEERAKGNILERFSAQQFPDLHSELNLSSLELGDSALYFCASSVSGQGNSPLHFGNGTRLTVT.